This note documents a single TCR beta chain sequence. Per the authors' pipeline: The authors estimated nucleated cell counts from reference gene primer amplification. Assay: immunoSEQ multiplex PCR; the TCRdb copy retains only in-frame clones and omits some. V and J calls and clone size are copied from that table; D and trimming were computed from the DNA. The profile shows about 190,000 clones, about 88% of them singletons. This sample is drawn from a study of blood T cell repertoires in COVID-19. Study-wide background: The United States, Italy and Spain were the sources of the acute and convalescent COVID-19 samples. The cDNA or gDNA used as material had been derived from T cells, B-cell-depleted T cells, or PBMCs.

V lost 5 bases to trimming and J lost 4 bases, with 6 bases between them. This CDR3 has 12 amino acids. Germline loops: CDR1 LNHDA, CDR2 SQIVND (reference sequence). The sequenced sample consisted of peripheral blood. The chain uses TRBV19 and TRBJ2-4; unclear D gene. The sequence derives from a woman aged 40 to 50 who had recovered from COVID-19. The CDR3 bases are TGTGCCAGTAGTCTCGGGAAAAACATTCAGTACTTC. This sequence encodes CASSLGKNIQYF.